Included here is one TCR beta chain sequence, with context. Antigen specificity is unknown. This entry is derived from a study of Ad26.COV2.S vaccination and SARS-CoV-2 variants. Study in general: Ad26.COV2.S arm of COV1001 included the donor. Study-wide points: From the TCR breadth and depth analyses, total T cell responses may have been underestimated. Responses of spike-specific T cells (both CD8+ and CD4+) reportedly showed substantial breadth after vaccination.

The CDR3 length is 16 residues. J was trimmed by 3 bases and V by 3 bases; bases with no gene match: 4. Germline CDR1 MDHEN, CDR2 SYDVKM. Libraries were prepared by immunoSEQ multiplex PCR; TCRdb keeps only in-frame clonotypes and omits some of them. The sample holds 350,000 to 500,000 clones, 90% seen once. Treatment of the sample: around 19 received Ad26.COV2.S at low or high dose, single or two shots; several received placebo; per-sample allocation not given. Sampling occurred on day 63 after the first vaccine or placebo injection. The chain has TRBV28 and TRBJ2-1, with TRBD2 matching over 11 bases. The TCR originated in a person aged 18-65 years who received the Ad26.COV2.S COVID-19 vaccine or a placebo. Here the sequenced sample was peripheral blood, taken in a trial of Ad26.COV2.S vaccine versus placebo. CDR3 DNA: TGTGCCAGCAGTTTGGTTACTAGCGGGAGCTACAATGAGCAGTTCTTC. Translating it yields CASSLVTSGSYNEQFF.